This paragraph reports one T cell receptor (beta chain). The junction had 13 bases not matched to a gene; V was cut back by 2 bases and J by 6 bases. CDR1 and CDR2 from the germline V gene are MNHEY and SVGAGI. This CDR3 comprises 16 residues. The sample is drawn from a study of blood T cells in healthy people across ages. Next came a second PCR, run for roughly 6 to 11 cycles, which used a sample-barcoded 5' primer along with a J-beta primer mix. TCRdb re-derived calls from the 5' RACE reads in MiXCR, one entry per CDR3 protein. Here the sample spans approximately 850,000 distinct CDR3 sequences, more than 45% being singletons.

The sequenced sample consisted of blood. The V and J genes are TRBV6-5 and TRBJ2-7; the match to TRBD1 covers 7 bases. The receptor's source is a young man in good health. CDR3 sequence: CASSYTSRGPPLEQYF. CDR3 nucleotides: TGTGCCAGCAGTTACACTTCGAGGGGGCCCCCTCTCGAGCAGTACTTC.